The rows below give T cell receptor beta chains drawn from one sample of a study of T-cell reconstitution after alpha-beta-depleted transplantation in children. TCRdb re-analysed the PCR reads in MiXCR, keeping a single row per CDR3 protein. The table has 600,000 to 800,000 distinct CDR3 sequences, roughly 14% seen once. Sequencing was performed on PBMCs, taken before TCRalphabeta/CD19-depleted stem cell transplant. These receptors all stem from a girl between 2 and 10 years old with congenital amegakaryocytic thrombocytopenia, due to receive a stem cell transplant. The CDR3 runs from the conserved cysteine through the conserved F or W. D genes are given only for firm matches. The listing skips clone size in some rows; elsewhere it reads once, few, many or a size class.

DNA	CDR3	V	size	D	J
TGTGCCAGCGGCCGGGACTCCCACTACAATGAGCAGTTCTTC	CASGRDSHYNEQFF	TRBV12-3/TRBV12-4	-	-	TRBJ2-1
TGCGCCAGCAGCCAAGGACTAGCGGCTGGTTCGGGGAGAGAGCAGTACTTC	CASSQGLAAGSGREQYF	TRBV4-1	-	TRBD2	TRBJ2-7
TGTGCCAGCAGTTTCGGGAGGTCAACCTACAATGAGCAGTTCTTC	CASSFGRSTYNEQFF	TRBV12-3/TRBV12-4	few	TRBD2	TRBJ2-1
TGTGCCATCAGTGAACTTTCCGCTGTCTCCTACGAGCAGTACTTC	CAISELSAVSYEQYF	TRBV10-3	many	-	TRBJ2-7
TGTGCCAGCAATTACTCGGCCCCCCACTACCTGAGCTACAATGAGCAGTTCTTC	CASNYSAPHYLSYNEQFF	TRBV6-5	once	-	TRBJ2-1
TGCAGTGCGAGGCAGGGGACCGGACAGGGCTATGGCTACACCTTC	CSARQGTGQGYGYTF	TRBV20-1	many	TRBD1	TRBJ1-2
TGCGCCAGCAGCTTGGAAGGGACTAGCACAGATACGCAGTATTTT	CASSLEGTSTDTQYF	TRBV5-1	many	-	TRBJ2-3
TGTGCCACCAGCAGAGCGGTCAGGGGCACAGATACGCAGTATTTT	CATSRAVRGTDTQYF	TRBV15	many	-	TRBJ2-3
TGCGCCAGCAGCATCGGGACTAGCTCCGGGGAGCTGTTTTTT	CASSIGTSSGELFF	TRBV5-1	few	TRBD2	TRBJ2-2
TGTGCCAGCAGCTTATGGGTGTCTGCAGCCAAAAACATTCAGTACTTC	CASSLWVSAAKNIQYF	TRBV7-8	-	-	TRBJ2-4
TGTGCCATCGGACAGGGGGCGGAAAATGAGCAGTTCTTC	CAIGQGAENEQFF	TRBV24-1	many	TRBD1	TRBJ2-1
TGCGCCAGCAGGCCGACGAAGAACACTGAAGCTTTCTTT	CASRPTKNTEAFF	TRBV5-1	many	-	TRBJ1-1
TGCAGTGCAAAGGCTACAGGGGGCGAGCAGTACTTC	CSAKATGGEQYF	TRBV20-1	many	TRBD1	TRBJ2-7
TGTGCCACCAGCAGAGGTCCCAGTTTCGACATCATGACCGGGGAGCTGTTTTTT	CATSRGPSFDIMTGELFF	TRBV15	few	-	TRBJ2-2
TGTGCCAGCAGCTTATTCCCAAAAGAGACCCGGTACTTC	CASSLFPKETRYF	TRBV7-2	-	-	TRBJ2-5
TGTGCCAGGAGCCGGGGGGCTTTGGTCCAAGAGACCCAGTACTTC	CARSRGALVQETQYF	TRBV7-8	once	-	TRBJ2-5
TGTGCCAGCAGCTTAGCTTGGGGATGGACTAGCGGGAGTTCGGATGAGCAGTTCTTC	CASSLAWGWTSGSSDEQFF	TRBV7-2	-	TRBD2	TRBJ2-1
TGCAGTGCTAGTGCCTTCAACAATGAGCAGTTCTTC	CSASAFNNEQFF	TRBV20-1	many	-	TRBJ2-1
TGTGCCAGCAGCTTAGATCACGGCACAGATACGCAGTATTTT	CASSLDHGTDTQYF	TRBV7-6	few	-	TRBJ2-3
TGTGCCAGCAGCTCGTTCCATGAAAAACTGTTTTTT	CASSSFHEKLFF	TRBV7-2	many	-	TRBJ1-4
TGTGCCCGCATCCCATACAGGGGCTCCTACGAGCAGTACTTC	CARIPYRGSYEQYF	TRBV12-3/TRBV12-4	-	TRBD1	TRBJ2-7
TGTGCCATCCGGATTAGGACTAGTGACGACGAGCAGTACTTC	CAIRIRTSDDEQYF	TRBV10-3	many	TRBD2	TRBJ2-7